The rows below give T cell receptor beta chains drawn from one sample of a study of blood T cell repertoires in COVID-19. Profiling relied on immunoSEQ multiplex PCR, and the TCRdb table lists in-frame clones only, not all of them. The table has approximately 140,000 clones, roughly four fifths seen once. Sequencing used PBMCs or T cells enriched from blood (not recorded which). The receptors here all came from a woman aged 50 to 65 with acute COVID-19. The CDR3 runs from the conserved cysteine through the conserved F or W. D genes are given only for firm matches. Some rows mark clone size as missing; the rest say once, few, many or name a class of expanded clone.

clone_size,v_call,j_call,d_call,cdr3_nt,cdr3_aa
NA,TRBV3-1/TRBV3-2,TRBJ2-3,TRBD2,TGTGCCAGCAGCCCTCGGACTAGCGCGAAAGGAACAGATACGCAGTATTTT,CASSPRTSAKGTDTQYF
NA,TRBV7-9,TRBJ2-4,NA,TGTGCCAGCAGCCGCCCCGGGGAAGTCAAAAACATTCAGTACTTC,CASSRPGEVKNIQYF
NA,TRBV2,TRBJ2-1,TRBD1,TGTGCCAGCAGGGGGGGACAGGAGGGGTACAATGAGCAGTTCTTC,CASRGGQEGYNEQFF
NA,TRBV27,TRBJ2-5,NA,TGTGCCAGCAGTTTATCCTGGGGCGGGACCCAGTACTTC,CASSLSWGGTQYF
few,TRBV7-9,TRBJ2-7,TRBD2,TGTGCCAGCAGCTTAGGAGCGGGAATGGTCTCGCGCGAGCAGTACTTC,CASSLGAGMVSREQYF
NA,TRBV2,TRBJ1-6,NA,TGTGCCAGCAGAGGGGAGACAGGAGGTTCACCCCTCCACTTT,CASRGETGGSPLHF
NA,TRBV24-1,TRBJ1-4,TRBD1,TGTGCCACCAGTGACCCCCGGACAGGTAGTGACGAAAAACTGTTTTTT,CATSDPRTGSDEKLFF
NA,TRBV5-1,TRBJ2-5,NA,TGCGCCAGCAGCCCCGCAGGGGGGCAAGAGACCCAGTACTTC,CASSPAGGQETQYF
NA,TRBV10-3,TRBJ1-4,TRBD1,TGTGCCATCAGTGCGGGACAGACGAATGAAAAACTGTTTTTT,CAISAGQTNEKLFF
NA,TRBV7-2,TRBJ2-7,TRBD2,TGTGCCAGCAGCCGCGGACTAGCGGGATTACGAGAGCAGTACTTC,CASSRGLAGLREQYF
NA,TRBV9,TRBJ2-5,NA,TGTGCCAGCAGCTGGACGGGGTCAGAGACCCAGTACTTC,CASSWTGSETQYF
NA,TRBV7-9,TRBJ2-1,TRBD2,TGTGCCAGCAGCGAAGGGGTGGGTAGCGGGAGCTACAATGAGCAGTTCTTC,CASSEGVGSGSYNEQFF
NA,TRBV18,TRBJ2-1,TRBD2,TGTGCCAGCTCGCAGCTAGCGGGCGATGAGCAGTTCTTC,CASSQLAGDEQFF
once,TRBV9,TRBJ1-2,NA,TGTGCCAGCAGCGTACACTTTCAACAGGGCCCGCTCTATGGCTACACCTTC,CASSVHFQQGPLYGYTF
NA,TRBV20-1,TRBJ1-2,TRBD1,TGCAGTGCTTATATACAGGGGGGCTACACCTTC,CSAYIQGGYTF
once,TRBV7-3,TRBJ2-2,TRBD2,TGTGCCAGCAGCCGGGGCCCGGGAGGGACCGGGGAGCTGTTTTTT,CASSRGPGGTGELFF
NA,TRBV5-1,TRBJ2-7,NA,TGCGCCAGCAGCTTCCGCTCCAGGACAGTCCGAGAGGGGCCCTACGAGCAGTACTTC,CASSFRSRTVREGPYEQYF
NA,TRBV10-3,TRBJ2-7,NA,TGTGCCATCAGTGTCGCGGACAGCTCCTACGAGCAGTACTTC,CAISVADSSYEQYF
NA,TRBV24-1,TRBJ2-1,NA,TGTGCCACCAGTGATATGGCTAGCGACCACAATGAGCAGTTCTTC,CATSDMASDHNEQFF
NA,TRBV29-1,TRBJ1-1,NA,TGCAGCGTTGAGCTACAGCATAACACTGAAGCTTTCTTT,CSVELQHNTEAFF
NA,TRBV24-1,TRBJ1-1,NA,TGTGCCACCAGTGAAGGAGTGGAAGCTTTCTTT,CATSEGVEAFF
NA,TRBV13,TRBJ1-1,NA,TGTGCCAGCAGCCCCGGTCTTTTGAACACTGAAGCTTTCTTT,CASSPGLLNTEAFF
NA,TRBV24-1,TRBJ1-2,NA,TGTGCCACCAGTGATTGGGACACTTTATCCGGAAACTATGGCTACACCTTC,CATSDWDTLSGNYGYTF
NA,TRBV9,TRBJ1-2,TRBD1,TGTGCCAGCAGCGTAGAAGGGCCAGGGGGTCTTTATGGCTACACCTTC,CASSVEGPGGLYGYTF
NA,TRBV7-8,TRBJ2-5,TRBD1,TGTGCCAGCAGCCGACAGGGTACTGAGACCCAGTACTTC,CASSRQGTETQYF
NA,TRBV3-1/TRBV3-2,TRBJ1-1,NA,TGTGCCAGCAGCCAAGCTTTTGGGGGGGCTGACACTGAAGCTTTCTTT,CASSQAFGGADTEAFF
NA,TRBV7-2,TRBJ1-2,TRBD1,TGTGCCAGCAGCCCCTCGGACAGGGGCTATGGCTACACCTTC,CASSPSDRGYGYTF
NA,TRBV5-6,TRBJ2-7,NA,TGTGCCAGCAGCGTCCGGGACAACTCCTACGAGCAGTACTTC,CASSVRDNSYEQYF
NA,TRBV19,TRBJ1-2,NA,TGTGCCAGTAGTCCCAAAGCACGGACAGTGATTAACTATGGCTACACCTTC,CASSPKARTVINYGYTF
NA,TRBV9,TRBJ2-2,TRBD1,TGTGCCAGCACCTCCCGACAGGGGCCGAACACCGGGGAGCTGTTTTTT,CASTSRQGPNTGELFF
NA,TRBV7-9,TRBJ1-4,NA,TGTGCCAGCAGCTTAGGTGGGAGTTATGCAACTAATGAAAAACTGTTTTTT,CASSLGGSYATNEKLFF
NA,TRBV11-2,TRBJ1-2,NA,TGTGCCAGCAACGAACGGGGCAGGGGAAGCTATGGCTACACCTTC,CASNERGRGSYGYTF
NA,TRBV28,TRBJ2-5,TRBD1,TGTGCCAGCAGCCCGTCGGACAGGGTAGAGACCCAGTACTTC,CASSPSDRVETQYF
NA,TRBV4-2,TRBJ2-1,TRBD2,TGTGCCAGCAGCCAAGAACGGGTTTCGGGAGGGCCCAACACTCCGACTTCGGAGCAGTTCTTC,CASSQERVSGGPNTPTSEQFF
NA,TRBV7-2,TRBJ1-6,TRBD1,TGTGCCAGCAGCTTAGAGGGACAGGGCAGCTCCTATAATTCACCCCTCCACTTT,CASSLEGQGSSYNSPLHF
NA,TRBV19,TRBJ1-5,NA,TGTGCCAGTAGTATTGAGGGCAATCAGCCCCAGCATTTT,CASSIEGNQPQHF
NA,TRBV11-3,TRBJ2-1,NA,TGTGCCAGCAGCTTGTCGGGCTACAATGAGCAGTTCTTC,CASSLSGYNEQFF
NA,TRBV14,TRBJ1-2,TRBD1,TGTGCCAGCAGCCAGGCGACAGGGGGCGGGTATGGCTACACCTTC,CASSQATGGGYGYTF
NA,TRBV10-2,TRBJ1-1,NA,TGCGCCAGCAGTGAAGGTAACAGGTTGGGGTGGAGTGACACTGAGGCTTTCTTT,CASSEGNRLGWSDTEAFF
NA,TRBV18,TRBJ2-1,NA,TGTGCCAGCTACAGGGACCGGAGCTCCCAAGAGCAGTTCTTC,CASYRDRSSQEQFF
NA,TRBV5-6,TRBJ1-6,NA,TGTGCCAGCAGGGAGGGGCCTGCTGGGAATTCACCCCTCCACTTT,CASREGPAGNSPLHF
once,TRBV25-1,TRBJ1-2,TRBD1,TGTGCCAGCAGCGAAGGGACAGGGACCCGATTTAACTATGGCTACACCTTC,CASSEGTGTRFNYGYTF
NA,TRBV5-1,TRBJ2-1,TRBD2,TGCGCCAGCAGCCACGGGACTAGCGGGAGGGGCCCGAGGAATGAGCAGTTCTTC,CASSHGTSGRGPRNEQFF
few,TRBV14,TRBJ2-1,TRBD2,TGTGCCAGCAGCCAAGGACTAGCGGGATCGGGCAATGAGCAGTTCTTC,CASSQGLAGSGNEQFF
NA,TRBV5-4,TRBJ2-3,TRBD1,TGTGCCAGCAGTCGAGGAAGGGACAGCCGCACAGATACGCAGTATTTT,CASSRGRDSRTDTQYF
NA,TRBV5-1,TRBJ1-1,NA,TGCGCCAGCAGCATAGGGGACGGGAGTGAAGCTTTCTTT,CASSIGDGSEAFF
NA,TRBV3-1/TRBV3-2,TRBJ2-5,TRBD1,TGTGCCAGCAGCCCAGGGGGCTTCGGGATTTGGGAGACCCAGTACTTC,CASSPGGFGIWETQYF
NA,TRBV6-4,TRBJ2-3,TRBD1,TGTGCCAGCAGTGACTCGGTAGGGGGCGAAGCAGATACGCAGTATTTT,CASSDSVGGEADTQYF
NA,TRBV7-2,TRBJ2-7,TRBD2,TGTGCCAGCAGCTTGGGGCTAGCGGGTTTCACGTACGAGCAGTACTTC,CASSLGLAGFTYEQYF
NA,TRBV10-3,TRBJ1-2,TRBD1,TGTGCCATCAGCACGAATACAGGGGACCCCTATGGCTACACCTTC,CAISTNTGDPYGYTF
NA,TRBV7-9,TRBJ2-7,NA,TGTGCCAGCAGCTCCTCCCACGGCTCCTACGAGCAGTACTTC,CASSSSHGSYEQYF
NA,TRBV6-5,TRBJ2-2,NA,TGTGCCAGTCGGAGGAGGTCCGAAACCGGGGAGCTGTTTTTT,CASRRRSETGELFF
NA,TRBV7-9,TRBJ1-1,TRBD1,TGTGCCAGCAGGGAGGGACAGTGGTCCACTGAAGCTTTCTTT,CASREGQWSTEAFF
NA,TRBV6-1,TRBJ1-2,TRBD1,TGTGCCAGCAGTGAATCGATTGGGACAGGGAACGACTATGGCTACACCTTC,CASSESIGTGNDYGYTF
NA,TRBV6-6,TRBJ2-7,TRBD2,TGTGCCAGCGGGGGGGAGAACACCTACGAGCAGTACTTC,CASGGENTYEQYF
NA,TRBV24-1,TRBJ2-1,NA,TGTGCCACCAGCGCCTACAATGAGCAGTTCTTC,CATSAYNEQFF
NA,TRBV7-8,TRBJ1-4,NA,TGTGCCAGCAGCTCCGGACAAGGCACTAATGAAAAACTGTTTTTT,CASSSGQGTNEKLFF
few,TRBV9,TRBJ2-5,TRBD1,TGTGCCAGCAGCGCGGATCGGACAGGAGATCAAAAAGAGACCCAGTACTTC,CASSADRTGDQKETQYF
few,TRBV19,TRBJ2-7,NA,TGTGCCAGTAGTATATACGGCTACGAGCAGTACTTC,CASSIYGYEQYF
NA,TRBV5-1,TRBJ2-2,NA,TGCGCCAGCAGCCCCCGGTGGCAGGGCAACACCGGGGAGCTGTTTTTT,CASSPRWQGNTGELFF